This TCR beta chain was sequenced for a study of blood T cell repertoires in COVID-19 (dated by TCRdb to about 2020). Regarding the complete study: Collaborator samples came from the United States, Italy and Spain and covered acute and convalescent phases of COVID-19. The material from the prospective study consisted of cDNA or gDNA derived from T cells, B-cell-depleted T cells, or PBMCs. Deeply sampled blood TCRbeta repertoires from subjects exposed to, actively infected with, or recovered from COVID-19 were included in the dataset. The repertoires were released in a freely available public database intended as a resource for research on the immune response to SARS-CoV-2. The samples were drawn from the first 160 participants of the ongoing ImmuneRACE study and from 950 to 1,500 subjects provided by 6 global collaborators. Sample metadata almost always included a de-identified subject ID, COVID-19 status, age in years and sex. Where available, HLA class I and class II types were taken from metadata supplied by the sample provider and were not determined by assay-based typing. Study-wide conclusions, independent of this receptor: The quantity of clinical and demographic metadata differed by source and by participant and was supplied without curation.

In Seattle, one collaborating source enrolled patients while the infection was active and tracked those patients longitudinally over the course of disease. Collaborating institutions collected whole blood in K2EDTA tubes following their own protocols. For TCRbeta analysis, collaborator samples were shipped as frozen whole blood, as isolated PBMCs, or as DNA extracted from either sample type. A note on this clone: Its cognate antigen has yet to be identified. No base-level quality is on record; no much larger clone is a single base apart.

The immunoSEQ Assay, a bias-controlled multiplex PCR, was used to amplify TCRbeta CDR3 regions from genomic DNA. The study's processing was this. Within the assay, amplification of reference gene primers was used to estimate how many nucleated cells each sample contained. To quantify the absolute abundance of each unique TCRbeta CDR3 rearrangement, sequence reads were collapsed and filtered. For each sample, productive Simpson clonality was calculated by taking the square root of Simpson's diversity index across productive rearrangements. In TCRdb, the immuneACCESS table is reduced to in-frame sequences with V and J assigned. These tables do not hold every clone; where another copy was compared, an unresolved V gene accounts for under half, and the others remain unexplained. V and J calls plus clone size are reproduced from that table; the DNA served to infer D and trimming. This sample has about 100,000 clones in its table, and approximately 90% of those were observed once. The top ten hold roughly 4.2% of the sample.

The sequence derives from a human donor with COVID-19, enrolled during active disease. The donor label of this sample is uncertain. Sequenced sample: peripheral blood.

The sequenced DNA is TGTGCCAGCTCACCACGTTCTCAGGCTGGCTATGGCTACACCTTC. It specifies CASSPRSQAGYGYTF. The receptor chain draws on TRBV18 and TRBJ1-2, with the D gene uncertain. The V end loses 1 base and the J end loses 4 bases, and a stretch of 13 bases separates them. CDR1 and CDR2 were assigned from the germline V gene as KGHSH and LQKENI. Including the terminal cysteine and phenylalanine, the CDR3 comprises 15 residues. The CDR3 DNA has 45 bases and is translated from base 1.